The rows below give T cell receptor beta chains drawn from one sample of a study of cytomegalovirus exposure and HLA in healthy donors. Here immunoSEQ multiplex PCR was the method, and the copy in TCRdb shows in-frame clones only, minus some. The sample holds more than 110,000 clones, about two thirds seen once. Specimen: PBMCs. The receptors derive from a woman aged 55-70 years in good health and CMV-seropositive. Each CDR3 is given with its conserved first and last residue. D genes are given only for firm matches. Size tells how often a clone was seen (once, few, many) or the class of an expanded clone, and some rows leave it out.

>TRBD1|few|TRBV7-9|TRBJ2-7
CASSSDRGYEQYF
TGTGCCAGCAGCTCGGACAGGGGATACGAGCAGTACTTC
>NA|NA|TRBV6-5|TRBJ1-4
CASSYESGTNEKLFF
TGTGCCAGCAGTTACGAATCGGGGACTAATGAAAAACTGTTTTTT
>NA|NA|TRBV28|TRBJ1-3
CASSPFGLSYSGNTIYF
TGTGCCAGCAGCCCATTCGGACTTTCTTACTCTGGAAACACCATATATTTT
>TRBD1|once|TRBV11-1|TRBJ2-7
CASRSETGSYEQYF
TGTGCCAGCAGGTCGGAGACAGGGTCCTACGAGCAGTACTTC
>TRBD2|NA|TRBV5-1|TRBJ2-3
CASSLGTGGITDTQYF
TGCGCCAGCAGCTTGGGGACGGGGGGGATCACAGATACGCAGTATTTT
>NA|NA|TRBV5-4|TRBJ1-2
CASSQGTSNGYTF
TGTGCCAGCAGCCAAGGGACAAGCAATGGCTACACCTTC
>TRBD2|NA|TRBV5-1|TRBJ2-3
CASSLVAGADTQYF
TGCGCCAGCAGCTTGGTGGCGGGAGCAGATACGCAGTATTTT
>NA|NA|TRBV6-6|TRBJ1-5
CASSSHRVQGQPQHF
TGTGCCAGCAGTTCGCACAGGGTCCAGGGGCAGCCCCAGCATTTT
>TRBD1|NA|TRBV4-1|TRBJ2-2
CASSQTGAGTGELFF
TGCGCCAGCAGCCAGACAGGGGCAGGAACCGGGGAGCTGTTTTTT
>NA|NA|TRBV28|TRBJ1-1
CASSLGGAMNTEAFF
TGTGCCAGCAGTTTAGGAGGGGCGATGAACACTGAAGCTTTCTTT
>NA|few|TRBV6-5|TRBJ1-1
CASSSPGRITEAFF
TGTGCCAGCAGTTCCCCGGGGAGGATAACTGAAGCTTTCTTT